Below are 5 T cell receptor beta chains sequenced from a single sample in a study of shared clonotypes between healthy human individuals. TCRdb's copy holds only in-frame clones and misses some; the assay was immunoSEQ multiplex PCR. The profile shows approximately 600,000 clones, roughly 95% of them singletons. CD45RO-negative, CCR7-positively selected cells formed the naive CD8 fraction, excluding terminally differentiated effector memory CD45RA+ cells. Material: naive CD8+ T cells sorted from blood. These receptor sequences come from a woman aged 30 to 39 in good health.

The CDR3 nucleotides are TGCGCCAGCAGCCAAGAAATGGGCACCGGGGAGCTGTTTTTT. Residues: CASSQEMGTGELFF. The chain recombines TRBV4-1 with TRBJ2-2; unclear D gene. Trimming shortened V by 0 bases and J by 4 bases, and 6 bases separated the two germline ends. This CDR3 region has 14 residues. From germline, CDR1 is MGHRA and CDR2 YSYEKL.

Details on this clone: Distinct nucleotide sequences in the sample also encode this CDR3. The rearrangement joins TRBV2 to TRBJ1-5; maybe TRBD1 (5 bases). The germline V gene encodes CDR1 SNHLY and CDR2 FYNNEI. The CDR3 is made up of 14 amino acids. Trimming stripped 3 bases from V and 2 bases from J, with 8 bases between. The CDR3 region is CASSEGQGNQPQHF. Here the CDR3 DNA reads TGTGCCAGCAGTGAGGGGCAGGGCAATCAGCCCCAGCATTTT.

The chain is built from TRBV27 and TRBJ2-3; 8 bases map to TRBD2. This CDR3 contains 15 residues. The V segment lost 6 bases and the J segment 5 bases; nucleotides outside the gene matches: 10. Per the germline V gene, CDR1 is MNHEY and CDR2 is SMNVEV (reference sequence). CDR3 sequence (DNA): TGTGCCAGCAGCCAATCAGCGGGAGCTTTAGATACGCAGTATTTT. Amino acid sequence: CASSQSAGALDTQYF.

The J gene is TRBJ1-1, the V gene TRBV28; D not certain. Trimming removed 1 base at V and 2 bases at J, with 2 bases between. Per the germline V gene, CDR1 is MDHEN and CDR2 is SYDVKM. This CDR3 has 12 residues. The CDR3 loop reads CASSLYNTEAFF. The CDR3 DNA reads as TGTGCCAGCAGTTTATACAACACTGAAGCTTTCTTT.

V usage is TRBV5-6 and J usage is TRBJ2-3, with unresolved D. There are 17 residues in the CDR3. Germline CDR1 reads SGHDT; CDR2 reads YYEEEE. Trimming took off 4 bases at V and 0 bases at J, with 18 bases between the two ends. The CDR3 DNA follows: TGTGCCAGCAGCAACTTGTGGGGTCTCGCAAGCACAGATACGCAGTATTTT. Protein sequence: CASSNLWGLASTDTQYF.